Presented here are 16 T cell receptor beta chains from one specimen sequenced in a study of radiotherapy plus CTLA-4 blockade in lung cancer. TCRdb keeps only in-frame clones here, not all; method: immunoSEQ multiplex PCR. The repertoire consists of about 78,000 clones, with around nine tenths occurring once and the leading ten covering about 1%. Sequencing was performed on peripheral blood, taken from a patient treated with radiotherapy plus ipilimumab. These receptors were taken from a human donor with non-small cell lung cancer who had stable disease on radiotherapy plus ipilimumab.

V and J are TRBV19 and TRBJ1-5; no clear D gene. This CDR3 is 15 amino acids long. Germline CDR1 and CDR2: LNHDA and SQIVND (reference sequence). Trimming left V 3 bases short and J 0 bases short, with 9 bases between. The CDR3 DNA reads as TGTGCCAGTAGTATTGGGGTTTATAGCAATCAGCCCCAGCATTTT. This translates into CASSIGVYSNQPQHF.

The J gene is TRBJ2-4, the V gene TRBV27; D is possibly TRBD1 (5 bases). Trimming left V 5 bases short and J 4 bases short, with 15 bases between. The CDR3 sequence is 15 residues long. Germline loops: CDR1 MNHEY, CDR2 SMNVEV (reference sequence). The CDR3 region is CASSGKRGRKNIQYF. In DNA form, the CDR3 reads TGTGCCAGCAGTGGGAAAAGGGGCCGGAAAAACATTCAGTACTTC.

This chain joins TRBV7-9 and TRBJ2-3; D is uncertain. In germline, CDR1 is SEHNR, CDR2 FQNEAQ (reference sequence). V lost 4 bases and J lost 0, with 14 bases in between. The CDR3 contains 16 residues. The CDR3 reads CASSSNPMTSTDTQYF. The CDR3 DNA follows: TGTGCCAGCAGCTCCAACCCGATGACCAGCACAGATACGCAGTATTTT.

The genes are TRBV30 and TRBJ1-4; D is undetermined. Germline V gene sequence: CDR1 GTSNPN, CDR2 SVGIG (reference sequence). The CDR3 consists of 12 residues. V lost 2 bases, J lost 10 bases, and 11 bases lay in between. CDR3 DNA: TGTGCCTGGAGTTCGGAGTCAACAAAACTGTTTTTT. Translation: CAWSSESTKLFF.

J is TRBJ2-5 and V is TRBV7-8, with 9 bases fitting TRBD1. The CDR3 is made up of 15 amino acids. Germline values: CDR1 SGHVS, CDR2 FQNEAQ. Trimming at V came to 1 base and at J to 5 bases, leaving 5 bases not matched to a gene. CDR3 coding DNA: TGTGCCAGCAGCTTAGAGACAGGGGGACGGGAGACCCAGTACTTC. Encoded protein: CASSLETGGRETQYF.

This chain links TRBV5-1 with TRBJ1-3; D is undetermined. V was clipped by 3 bases and J by 2 bases, with 6 bases between them. CDR1 and CDR2 (germline): SGHRS, YFSETQ. CDR3 length: 13 amino acids. The chain's CDR3 is CASSSATGNTIYF. CDR3 coding DNA: TGCGCCAGCAGCTCCGCAACTGGAAACACCATATATTTT.

The J gene is TRBJ1-1, the V gene TRBV6-5; 10 bases are shared with TRBD1. The CDR3 is made up of 12 amino acids. Germline lookup yields CDR1 MNHEY and CDR2 SVGAGI. Trimming took 10 bases from V and 7 from J; bases not matched to a gene: 6. The CDR3 DNA is TGTGCCACCTGGACAGGGGGGTATGAAGCTTTCTTT. This translates into CATWTGGYEAFF.

J is TRBJ1-5 and V is TRBV9, with 7 bases fitting TRBD1. The CDR3 consists of 15 residues. The V segment lost 2 bases and the J segment 4 bases; nucleotides outside the gene matches: 6. Germline CDR1 is SGDLS and CDR2 is YYNGEE. CDR3 amino acids: CASSVSTGSNQPQHF. The CDR3 DNA sequence: TGTGCCAGCAGCGTCTCGACAGGGAGTAATCAGCCCCAGCATTTT.

This clone was seen just once. The chain couples TRBV29-1 to TRBJ1-2, with D possibly being TRBD1 (6 bases). Per germline, CDR1 SQVTM and CDR2 ANQGSEA. V dropped 6 bases and J dropped 8 bases, with 22 bases sitting between them. CDR3 size: 14 residues. CDR3: CSVSQSGVGEGYTF. CDR3 DNA sequence: TGCAGCGTGAGCCAGTCAGGGGTTGGGGAAGGCTACACCTTC. Based on the CDR3 plus reference TRBV29-1 and TRBJ1-2, the full variable domain is SAVISQKPSRDICQRGTSLTIQCQVDSQVTMMFWYRQQPGQSLTLIATANQGSEATYESGFVIDKFPISRPNLTFSTLTVSNMSPEDSSIYLCSVSQSGVGEGYTFGSGTRLTVV.

CDR3 coding DNA: TGTGCCAGCCTGTCGGGACAGAATCTGGGCGAGCAGTACTTC. It encodes CASLSGQNLGEQYF. The chain uses TRBV28 and TRBJ2-7; 7 nucleotides line up with TRBD1. The length of the CDR3 is 14 residues. CDR1 and CDR2 from the germline V gene are MDHEN and SYDVKM. V shed 8 bases, J shed 6 bases, and the junction held 13 bases outside the gene matches.

Concerning this clone: A read error may account for a junction end that differs from germline. This chain connects TRBV5-6 to TRBJ1-4; TRBD1 aligns across 8 bases. Germline V gives CDR1 SGHDT, CDR2 YYEEEE. This CDR3 has 15 amino acids. The CDR3 spells CASSLDREVTGRLFF. The CDR3 DNA follows: TGTGCCAGCAGTTTGGACAGGGAGGTTACTGGGAGACTGTTTTTT. The complete variable domain, with remaining parts taken from reference TRBV5-6 and TRBJ1-4, reads DAGVTQSPTHLIKTRGQQVTLRCSPKSGHDTVSWYQQALGQGPQFIFQYYEEEERQRGNFPDRFSGHQFPNYSSELNVNALLLGDSALYLCASSLDREVTGRLFFGSGTQLSVL.

V is TRBV9 and J is TRBJ1-6; 7 nucleotides agree with TRBD1. The CDR3 is made up of 19 amino acids. The germline V gene encodes CDR1 SGDLS and CDR2 YYNGEE. The ends lost 3 bases at V and 0 bases at J; junction bases unmatched: 12. The CDR3 DNA sequence: TGTGCCAGCAGCGCCCATAATCTCAGGGGGAGCTCCTATAATTCACCCCTCCACTTT. This translates into CASSAHNLRGSSYNSPLHF.

The chain links TRBV7-2 to TRBJ2-5; TRBD2 matches 8 bases. CDR1 and CDR2 (germline): SGHTA, FQGNSA. The J segment lost 4 bases and the V segment lost 1 base, leaving 2 bases of the junction unmatched. The CDR3 sequence is 14 residues long. The CDR3 here is CASSLGAGVETQYF. DNA of the CDR3: TGTGCCAGCAGCTTAGGAGCGGGAGTAGAGACCCAGTACTTC.

DNA for the CDR3: TGTGCCAGTAGTATAACAGGGGACGATAATTCACCCCTCCACTTT. Translated: CASSITGDDNSPLHF. This chain connects TRBV19 to TRBJ1-6, with TRBD1 identical over 7 bases. The germline CDR1 and CDR2 sequences are LNHDA and SQIVND (reference sequence). V lost 2 bases, J lost 5 bases, and 3 bases stayed unmatched. The length of the CDR3 is 15 residues.

This clone has a single count. The rearrangement uses TRBV5-4 and TRBJ1-6, with 10 bases identical to TRBD1. The CDR3 has 18 residues. Per the germline V gene, CDR1 is SGHNT and CDR2 is YYREEE (reference sequence). With V trimmed by 0 bases and J by 7 bases, 10 bases remained unmatched. The CDR3 DNA is TGTGCCAGCAGCTTGGGAGCCGGGACAGGGGCCCGAAATTCACCCCTCCACTTT. Translation gives CASSLGAGTGARNSPLHF.

The chain employs TRBV9 and TRBJ2-3, with 9 bases identical to TRBD1. Germline CDR1 SGDLS, CDR2 YYNGEE. The CDR3 covers 15 residues. Trimming at V came to 2 bases and at J to 2 bases, leaving 3 bases not matched to a gene. Here the CDR3 DNA reads TGTGCCAGCAGCGTGACAGGGGGGATCACAGATACGCAGTATTTT. Protein: CASSVTGGITDTQYF.